This T cell receptor (beta chain) was captured in a study of T cell repertoires in cytomegalovirus infection. About the study: Signatures in public TCR beta sequences pointed to both CMV infection and matching HLA type.

MiXCR, applied by TCRdb to the reads, yields one record per CDR3 protein. The sample records about 320,000 distinct CDR3 sequences, around a tenth being singletons. This clonotype was counted only a few times. No antigen is known for it. General study results and limits: Based on cumulative public TCR beta family frequency, carriers of CMV plus the relevant HLA were identified.

V was shortened by 4 bases and J by 3 bases, with 6 bases between the two germline ends. This CDR3 region has 12 residues. This sequence was found in a human donor in good health (CMV status not recorded). Some clones in this sample may be carry-over from other donors' samples. The sequencing input was PBMCs. The chain is built from TRBV12-3 or TRBV12-4 and TRBJ1-2; D gene unclear. CDR3 in amino acids: CASSWTDYGYTF. In DNA form, the CDR3 reads TGTGCCAGCAGTTGGACGGACTATGGCTACACCTTC.